Shown below are 23 T cell receptor beta chains from a single sample sequenced in a study of blood T cell repertoires in COVID-19. Method: immunoSEQ multiplex PCR; TCRdb's copy keeps in-frame clones and lacks some. Among around 70,000 clones listed, 80% to 90% were seen once. Sequences were obtained from peripheral blood. Receptors were obtained from a woman of 80 years or more with active or convalescent COVID-19.

This chain connects TRBV5-4 to TRBJ2-7; 10 bases agree with TRBD1. Looked up from germline, CDR1 is SGHNT and CDR2 is YYREEE (reference sequence). This CDR3 region has 14 residues. The ends lost 2 bases at V and 6 bases at J; junction bases unmatched: 5. The CDR3 coding sequence is TGTGCCAGCAGCTTCGGACAGGGGGTGCGCGAGCAGTACTTC. Protein: CASSFGQGVREQYF.

The rearrangement links TRBV27 to TRBJ2-4; tentative D call: TRBD1 (6 bases). Deletions cut 5 bases from V and 1 base from J, with 18 bases between. This CDR3 has 17 amino acids. CDR1 and CDR2 (germline): MNHEY, SMNVEV (reference sequence). This CDR3 is CASSVNRPDRAKNIQYF. Here the CDR3 DNA reads TGTGCCAGCAGTGTCAATCGCCCCGACAGGGCCAAAAACATTCAGTACTTC.

The chain couples TRBV7-6 to TRBJ2-2; D may be TRBD1 (6 bases). The ends were cut back, 5 bases at V and 7 bases at J, with 8 bases in the middle. Germline V gene sequence: CDR1 SGHVS, CDR2 FNYEAQ. The CDR3 loop spans 12 amino acids. DNA for the CDR3: TGTGCCAGCAGCCCACAGGGCGGGGAGCTGTTTTTT. Amino acids: CASSPQGGELFF.

This sequence joins TRBV3-1 (or the pseudogene TRBV3-2) and TRBJ1-6; the D gene is possibly TRBD1 (5 bases). V lost 0 bases, J lost 10 bases, and 7 bases lay in between. CDR3 length equals 13 residues. The germline V gene has CDR1 LGHDT and CDR2 YNNKEL (reference sequence). CDR3 nucleotide sequence: TGTGCCAGCAGCCAAGATGGGGGGTCACCCCTCCACTTT. This codes for CASSQDGGSPLHF.

This chain uses TRBV5-4 with TRBJ2-3; 7 positions match TRBD2. The CDR3 spans 14 residues. From germline, CDR1 is SGHNT and CDR2 YYREEE (reference sequence). Losses at the gene ends were 7 bases for V and 1 base for J; bases not matched to a gene: 6. The CDR3 DNA follows: TGTGCCAGCTCCCGGGGGGATCGCACAGATACGCAGTATTTT. It specifies CASSRGDRTDTQYF.

This clone was picked up a small number of times. CDR3 region: CASSVIGQGANYGYTF. The CDR3 DNA sequence: TGTGCCAGCAGCGTAATCGGACAGGGAGCTAACTATGGCTACACCTTC. The chain joins TRBV9 to TRBJ1-2; TRBD1 matches 8 bases. The junction had 5 bases not matched to a gene; V was cut back by 1 base and J by 0 bases. The CDR3 loop spans 16 amino acids. Germline V CDR1 and CDR2: SGDLS, YYNGEE.

This chain uses TRBV4-2 with TRBJ2-1; a possible D gene is TRBD2 (6 bases). CDR1 is LGHNA, CDR2 YNFKEQ, per germline. The CDR3 has 17 amino acids. The V end was cut by 0 bases, the J end by 1 base, with 13 bases between. CDR3 sequence (DNA): TGTGCCAGCAGCCAAGATCCTCACAGCGGGTCCTACAATGAGCAGTTCTTC. Translated: CASSQDPHSGSYNEQFF.

The rearrangement joins TRBV9 to TRBJ2-3, with 11 bases fitting TRBD2. The germline V gene has CDR1 SGDLS and CDR2 YYNGEE. The CDR3 is made up of 17 amino acids. V shed 0 bases, J shed 1 base, and the junction held 4 bases outside the gene matches. The CDR3 DNA sequence: TGTGCCAGCAGCGTAGTGGGTAGCGGGGGGGGCACAGATACGCAGTATTTT. Its translation is CASSVVGSGGGTDTQYF.

The chain carries TRBV11-2 and TRBJ2-7; D not certain. V gave up 1 base and J gave up 0 bases, with 13 bases separating them. This CDR3 spans 16 amino acids. Germline loops: CDR1 SGHAT, CDR2 FQNNGV. The CDR3 nucleotides are TGTGCCAGCAGCTTAGCCAGAAACCTAGACTCCTACGAGCAGTACTTC. Its translation is CASSLARNLDSYEQYF.

V usage is TRBV11-3 and J usage is TRBJ2-7; D remains unclear. The germline V gene encodes CDR1 SGHNT and CDR2 YENEEA. Deletions cut 0 bases from V and 3 bases from J, with 6 bases between. The CDR3 spans 13 residues. This CDR3 reads CASSLEVYYEQYF. DNA for the CDR3: TGTGCCAGCAGCTTAGAGGTCTACTACGAGCAGTACTTC.

This chain uses TRBV7-2 with TRBJ1-2; 8 nucleotides line up with TRBD1. The CDR3 is made up of 16 amino acids. The germline V gene encodes CDR1 SGHTA and CDR2 FQGNSA. Trimming took 1 base from V and 7 from J; bases not matched to a gene: 11. Here the CDR3 DNA reads TGTGCCAGCAGCTTAGGAAACAGGGGGGTGGTGCTTGGCTACACCTTC. It yields the protein CASSLGNRGVVLGYTF.

The chain carries TRBV28 and TRBJ1-2, with D hard to call. The CDR3 runs 12 residues. Germline CDR1 and CDR2: MDHEN and SYDVKM. V was clipped by 9 bases and J by 4 bases, with 12 bases between them. Here the CDR3 DNA reads TGTGCCAGTGGAGACGGAGCCTATGGCTACACCTTC. Protein product: CASGDGAYGYTF.

This chain joins TRBV30 and TRBJ1-5; TRBD1 matches at 9 bases. Germline lookup yields CDR1 GTSNPN and CDR2 SVGIG (reference sequence). V trimming: 1 base; J trimming: 3 bases; junction bases outside the gene matches: 10. The CDR3 totals 17 residues. The CDR3 is CAWSGGAGQGTNQPQHF. Written as DNA, the CDR3 is TGTGCCTGGAGTGGTGGTGCGGGACAGGGCACCAATCAGCCCCAGCATTTT.

Only one count was recorded for this clone. The chain employs TRBV5-1 and TRBJ2-5; 11 bases match TRBD2. The CDR3 is made up of 15 amino acids. Germline V gives CDR1 SGHRS, CDR2 YFSETQ. V shed 1 base and J 7 bases; nucleotides not matched to a gene: 6. The CDR3 DNA reads as TGCGCCAGCAGCTTGAGTAGCGGGGGGGCCGGGACCCAGTACTTC. It specifies CASSLSSGGAGTQYF.

J is TRBJ1-2 and V is TRBV4-1; D call uncertain. Trimming removed 1 base from V and 4 bases from J, with 7 bases in between. The germline V gene has CDR1 MGHRA and CDR2 YSYEKL. The CDR3 has 13 residues. Here the CDR3 reads CASSQVGSYGYTF. In DNA form, the CDR3 reads TGCGCCAGCAGCCAAGTTGGTAGCTATGGCTACACCTTC.

This chain connects TRBV5-8 to TRBJ1-4, with D unresolved. The CDR3 runs 15 residues. The germline V gene has CDR1 SGHTS and CDR2 YDEGEE. Trimming cost V 4 bases and J 2 bases, with 12 bases left between them. The CDR3 sequence is CASSARGGTNEKLFF. The CDR3 region has the DNA TGTGCCAGCAGCGCCCGGGGAGGGACTAATGAAAAACTGTTTTTT.

CDR3 nucleotide sequence: TGTGCCAGCAGTAGACAGGGTCCCTACGAGCAGTACTTC. This gives the protein CASSRQGPYEQYF. The V call is TRBV12-3 or TRBV12-4, the J call TRBJ2-7; 7 bases match TRBD1. The ends lost 5 bases at V and 2 bases at J; junction bases unmatched: 3. This CDR3 contains 13 residues.

This clone was counted a single time. This sequence joins TRBV4-3 and TRBJ1-5, with D tentatively TRBD1 (6 bases). With 3 bases removed from V and 2 bases from J, the gap between germline ends came to 14 bases. Germline-derived CDR1 and CDR2 are LGHNA and YSLEER. The CDR3 contains 16 residues. The CDR3 bases are TGCGCCAGCAGCCAGGAACAGGGAAACGGCAATCAGCCCCAGCATTTT. Its protein is CASSQEQGNGNQPQHF.

The chain joins TRBV30 to TRBJ1-6; no definite D call. Looked up from germline, CDR1 is GTSNPN and CDR2 is SVGIG (reference sequence). The CDR3 length is 15 residues. The germline V and J ends were trimmed by 2 bases and 0 bases, with 8 bases remaining between them. CDR3 nucleotides: TGTGCCTGGAGTTACCCCGGCTCCTATAATTCACCCCTCCACTTT. Translation: CAWSYPGSYNSPLHF.

The J gene is TRBJ1-3, the V gene TRBV11-2; 9 bases are shared with TRBD1. Per the germline V gene, CDR1 is SGHAT and CDR2 is FQNNGV. There are 16 residues in the CDR3. The V and J ends lost 5 bases and 2 bases, in that order; junction bases with no gene match: 7. The CDR3 sequence: CASSTYRGPPGNTIYF. CDR3 coding DNA: TGTGCCAGCAGCACCTACAGGGGGCCCCCTGGAAACACCATATATTTT.

The J gene is TRBJ2-3, the V gene TRBV7-9; 13 positions agree with TRBD2. CDR3 length: 16 residues. Trimming at V came to 5 bases and at J to 2 bases, leaving 4 bases not matched to a gene. Germline values: CDR1 SEHNR, CDR2 FQNEAQ (reference sequence). The CDR3 DNA sequence: TGTGCCAGCAGCCCGGGACTAGCGGGGATCACAGATACGCAGTATTTT. This encodes CASSPGLAGITDTQYF.

The chain joins TRBV5-1 to TRBJ2-1; TRBD2 aligns across 8 bases. Per the germline V gene, CDR1 is SGHRS and CDR2 is YFSETQ. The CDR3 runs 16 residues. With 3 bases clipped from V and 1 base from J, the junction kept 6 bases outside the gene matches. CDR3 region: CASSSNGGGSYNEQFF. The DNA for the CDR3 is TGCGCCAGCAGCTCCAACGGGGGGGGGTCCTACAATGAGCAGTTCTTC.

CDR3 amino acids: CASSQGRLKSGPNSPLHF. The CDR3 DNA reads TGTGCCAGCAGCCAAGGCCGGCTGAAGAGCGGGCCTAATTCACCCCTCCACTTT. The V call is TRBV14, the J call TRBJ1-6; D remains ambiguous. CDR3 length equals 18 residues. V dropped 1 base and J dropped 6 bases, with 19 bases sitting between them. CDR1 and CDR2 from the germline V gene are SGHDN and FVKESK.